The 10 T cell receptor beta chains presented below share a single source sample, sequenced in a study of OX40 agonist ivuxolimab in advanced cancers. Sequenced by immunoSEQ multiplex PCR; TCRdb stores in-frame clones only, minus some. The sample lists some 40,000 clones, approximately 81% occurring once. This sample comprised CD4+ or CD8+ T cells sorted from blood, obtained in a trial of the OX40 agonist ivuxolimab. The receptor source for this set is an adult with an advanced solid tumor such as melanoma, head and neck, liver or kidney cancer.

The rearrangement joins TRBV5-1 to TRBJ2-1; TRBD2 matches at 11 bases. The CDR3 has 18 amino acids. CDR1 is SGHRS, CDR2 YFSETQ, per germline. The trim removed 0 bases at V and 4 bases at J, leaving 9 bases unmatched. In DNA form, the CDR3 reads TGCGCCAGCAGCTTGGCCCGGACTAGCGGGCCGCGGTACAATGAGCAGTTCTTC. Translated: CASSLARTSGPRYNEQFF.

The chain combines TRBV16 with TRBJ1-4; maybe TRBD1 (5 bases). Deletions cut 1 base from V and 3 bases from J, with 21 bases between. This CDR3 comprises 19 residues. Germline V gene lookup returns CDR1 KGHSY and CDR2 FQNENV. CDR3 loop: CASSQFVVPTGGANEKLFF. The CDR3 DNA reads TGTGCCAGCAGCCAATTCGTCGTCCCAACCGGGGGGGCTAATGAAAAACTGTTTTTT.

The chain links TRBV6-5 to TRBJ1-4; D perhaps matches TRBD1 (5 bases). This CDR3 is built from 13 residues. V gave up 2 bases and J gave up 10 bases, with 11 bases separating them. The germline CDR1 and CDR2 sequences are MNHEY and SVGAGI. CDR3 region: CASSYQGGGKLFF. For the CDR3, the DNA is TGTGCCAGCAGTTACCAGGGCGGGGGAAAACTGTTTTTT.

CDR3 amino acids: CASSPPTRTSGRALNPTNNEQFF. The CDR3 DNA reads TGTGCCAGCTCACCCCCGACGCGTACTAGCGGGAGGGCACTAAACCCCACCAACAATGAGCAGTTCTTC. V gene TRBV18 combines with J gene TRBJ2-1, with 13 bases identical to TRBD2. After removal of 3 bases from V and 5 bases from J, the junction contained 25 bases not matched to a gene. This CDR3 is built from 23 residues. Looked up from germline, CDR1 is KGHSH and CDR2 is LQKENI.

The J gene is TRBJ1-2, the V gene TRBV19; D remains unclear. This CDR3 comprises 13 residues. Looked up from germline, CDR1 is LNHDA and CDR2 is SQIVND (reference sequence). The V and J ends lost 5 bases and 1 base respectively, with 8 bases between them. CDR3 nucleotides: TGTGCCAGTAGTCCGGGTCTTAACTATGGCTACACCTTC. Translated, it gives CASSPGLNYGYTF.

This rearrangement joins TRBV6-5 to TRBJ1-1; D may be TRBD1 (6 bases). Germline CDR1 is MNHEY and CDR2 is SVGAGI. V lost 0 bases and J lost 1, with 12 bases in between. This CDR3 has 16 residues. In nucleotides, the CDR3 is TGTGCCAGCAGTTACTCTTACGCAGGGGAGAACACTGAAGCTTTCTTT. Encoded protein: CASSYSYAGENTEAFF.

The chain joins TRBV15 to TRBJ2-7; no definite D call. Trimming removed 3 bases from V and 1 base from J, with 7 bases in between. Germline-derived CDR1 and CDR2 are LNHNV and YYDKDF (reference sequence). The CDR3 sequence is 13 residues long. The CDR3 here is CATSSPASYEQYF. The CDR3 coding sequence is TGTGCCACCAGCAGCCCCGCTTCCTACGAGCAGTACTTC.

V is TRBV7-2 and J is TRBJ2-5; TRBD1 agrees at 11 bases. There are 16 residues in the CDR3. CDR1 SGHTA and CDR2 FQGNSA come from the germline V gene. With 4 bases clipped from V and 7 bases from J, the junction kept 11 bases outside the gene matches. CDR3 sequence (DNA): TGTGCCAGCAGCTCCACCGGGACAGGGGGGGGAGCGACCCAGTACTTC. Translation: CASSSTGTGGGATQYF.

J is TRBJ2-7 and V is TRBV5-6, with TRBD2 matching 7 bases. V lost 4 bases and J lost 6; bases outside the gene matches: 13. The CDR3 extends over 15 amino acids. Germline V gene lookup returns CDR1 SGHDT and CDR2 YYEEEE. The CDR3 is CASSPSGAIWGEQYF. CDR3 bases: TGTGCCAGCAGCCCTAGCGGCGCCATTTGGGGCGAGCAGTACTTC.

This clone showed up just once. The rearrangement links TRBV7-6 to TRBJ2-7; D remains ambiguous. The CDR3 extends over 15 amino acids. Germline V CDR1 and CDR2: SGHVS, FNYEAQ. Trimming stripped 4 bases from V and 2 bases from J, with 15 bases between. CDR3 sequence: CASSSGKLPPYEQYF. Here the CDR3 DNA reads TGTGCCAGCAGCTCGGGCAAACTACCGCCCTACGAGCAGTACTTC.